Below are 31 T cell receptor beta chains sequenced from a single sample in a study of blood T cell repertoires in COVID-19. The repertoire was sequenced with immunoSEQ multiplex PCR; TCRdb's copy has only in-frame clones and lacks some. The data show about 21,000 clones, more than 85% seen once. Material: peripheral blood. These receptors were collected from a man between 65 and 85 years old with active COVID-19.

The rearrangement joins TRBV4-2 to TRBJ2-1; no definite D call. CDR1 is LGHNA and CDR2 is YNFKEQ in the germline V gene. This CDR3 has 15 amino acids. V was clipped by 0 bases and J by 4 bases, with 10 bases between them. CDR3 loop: CASSQDPARYNEQFF. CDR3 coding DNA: TGTGCCAGCAGCCAAGATCCAGCGCGATACAATGAGCAGTTCTTC.

Here the CDR3 DNA reads TGCAGCGCGGAGGGGAATCAGCCCCAGCATTTT. Protein: CSAEGNQPQHF. The V gene is TRBV20-1, the J gene TRBJ1-5, with D possibly being TRBD1 (5 bases). The CDR3 sequence is 11 residues long. Germline assignment: CDR1 DFQATT and CDR2 SNEGSKA (reference sequence).

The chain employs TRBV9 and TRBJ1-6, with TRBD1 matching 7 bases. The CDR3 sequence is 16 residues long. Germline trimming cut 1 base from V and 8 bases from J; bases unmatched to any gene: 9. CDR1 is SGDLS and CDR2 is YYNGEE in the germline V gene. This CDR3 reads CASSVSSRQGDSPLHF. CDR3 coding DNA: TGTGCCAGCAGCGTAAGCTCGAGACAGGGTGATTCACCCCTCCACTTT.

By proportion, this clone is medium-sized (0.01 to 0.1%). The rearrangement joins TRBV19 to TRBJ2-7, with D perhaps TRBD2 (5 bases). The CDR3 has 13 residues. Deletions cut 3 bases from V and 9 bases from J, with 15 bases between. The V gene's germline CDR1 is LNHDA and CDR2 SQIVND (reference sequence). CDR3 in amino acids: CASSMLLASGQYF. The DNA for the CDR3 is TGTGCCAGTAGTATGTTACTGGCGAGCGGGCAGTACTTC.

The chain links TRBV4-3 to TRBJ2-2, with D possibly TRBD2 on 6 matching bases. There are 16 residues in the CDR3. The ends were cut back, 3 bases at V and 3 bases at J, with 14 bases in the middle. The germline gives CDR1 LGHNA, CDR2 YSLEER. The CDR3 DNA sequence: TGCGCCAGCAGCCAGTTAACCGGGACTTACACCGGGGAGCTGTTTTTT. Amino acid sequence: CASSQLTGTYTGELFF.

CDR3 residues: CASSSDWSSYEQYF. In DNA form, the CDR3 reads TGTGCCAGCAGCTCGGACTGGAGCTCCTACGAGCAGTACTTC. The chain combines TRBV7-2 with TRBJ2-7, with D perhaps TRBD2 (5 bases). This CDR3 comprises 14 residues. Germline CDR1 and CDR2: SGHTA and FQGNSA. Trimming stripped 4 bases from V and 0 bases from J, with 10 bases between.

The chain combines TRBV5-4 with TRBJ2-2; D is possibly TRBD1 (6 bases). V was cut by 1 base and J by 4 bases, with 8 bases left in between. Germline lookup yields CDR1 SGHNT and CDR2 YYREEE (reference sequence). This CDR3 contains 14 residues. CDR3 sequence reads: CASSLLQGTGELFF. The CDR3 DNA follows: TGTGCCAGCAGCTTGTTACAGGGCACCGGGGAGCTGTTTTTT.

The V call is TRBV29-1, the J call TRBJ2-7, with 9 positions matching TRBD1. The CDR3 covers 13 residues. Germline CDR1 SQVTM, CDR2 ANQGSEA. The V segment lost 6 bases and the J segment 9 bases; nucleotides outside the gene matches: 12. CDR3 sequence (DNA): TGCAGCGTGGCACAGGGGGCGCTTGGGGGGCAGTACTTC. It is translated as CSVAQGALGGQYF.

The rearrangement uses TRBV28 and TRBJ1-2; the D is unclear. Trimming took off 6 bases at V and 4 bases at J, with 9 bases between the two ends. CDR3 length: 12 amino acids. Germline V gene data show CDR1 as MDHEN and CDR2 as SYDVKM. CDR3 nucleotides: TGTGCCAGCAGGAAGAGATCCTATGGCTACACCTTC. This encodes CASRKRSYGYTF.

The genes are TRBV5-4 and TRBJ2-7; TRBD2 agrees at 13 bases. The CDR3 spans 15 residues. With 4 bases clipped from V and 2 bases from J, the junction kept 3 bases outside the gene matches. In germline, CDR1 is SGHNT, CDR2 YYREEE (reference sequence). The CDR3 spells CASSPGTSGTYEQYF. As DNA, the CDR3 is TGTGCCAGCAGCCCCGGGACTAGCGGGACCTACGAGCAGTACTTC.

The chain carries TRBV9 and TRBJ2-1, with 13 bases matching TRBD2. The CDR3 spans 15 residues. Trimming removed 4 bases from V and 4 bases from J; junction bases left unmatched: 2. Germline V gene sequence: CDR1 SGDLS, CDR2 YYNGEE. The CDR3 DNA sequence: TGTGCCAGCAGCCCGACTAGCGGGGGGTACAATGAGCAGTTCTTC. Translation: CASSPTSGGYNEQFF. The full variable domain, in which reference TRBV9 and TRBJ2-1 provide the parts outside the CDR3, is DSGVTQTPKHLITATGQRVTLRCSPRSGDLSVYWYQQSLDQGLQFLIQYYNGEERAKGNILERFSAQQFPDLHSELNLSSLELGDSALYFCASSPTSGGYNEQFFGPGTRLTVL.

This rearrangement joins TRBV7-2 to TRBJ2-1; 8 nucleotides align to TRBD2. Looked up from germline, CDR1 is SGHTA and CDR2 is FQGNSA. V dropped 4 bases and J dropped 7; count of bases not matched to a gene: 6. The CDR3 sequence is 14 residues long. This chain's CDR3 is CASSWTGGPNEQFF. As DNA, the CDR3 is TGTGCCAGCAGCTGGACGGGGGGGCCAAATGAGCAGTTCTTC.

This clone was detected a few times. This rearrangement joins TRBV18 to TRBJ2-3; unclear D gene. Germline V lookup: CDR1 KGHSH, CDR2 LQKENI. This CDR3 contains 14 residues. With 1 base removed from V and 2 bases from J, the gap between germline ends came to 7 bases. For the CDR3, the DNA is TGTGCCAGCTCACCACAGATAGACACAGATACGCAGTATTTT. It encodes CASSPQIDTDTQYF.

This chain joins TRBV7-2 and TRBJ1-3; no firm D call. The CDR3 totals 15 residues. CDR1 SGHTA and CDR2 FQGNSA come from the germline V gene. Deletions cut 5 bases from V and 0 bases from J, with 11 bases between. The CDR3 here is CASSAQSGSGNTIYF. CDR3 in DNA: TGTGCCAGCAGCGCCCAATCGGGCTCTGGAAACACCATATATTTT.

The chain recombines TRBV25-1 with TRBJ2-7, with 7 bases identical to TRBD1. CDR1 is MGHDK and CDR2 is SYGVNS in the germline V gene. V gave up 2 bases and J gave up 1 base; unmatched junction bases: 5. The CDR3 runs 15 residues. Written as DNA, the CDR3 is TGTGCCAGCAGTGAACCCGGGACAGTTTCCTACGAGCAGTACTTC. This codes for CASSEPGTVSYEQYF.

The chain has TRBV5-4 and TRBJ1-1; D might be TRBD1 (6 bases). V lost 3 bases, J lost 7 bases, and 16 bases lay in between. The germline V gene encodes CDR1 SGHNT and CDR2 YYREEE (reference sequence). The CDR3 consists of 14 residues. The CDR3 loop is CASSSKGTSGEAFF. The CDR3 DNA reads TGTGCCAGCAGCTCGAAGGGGACATCGGGTGAAGCTTTCTTT.

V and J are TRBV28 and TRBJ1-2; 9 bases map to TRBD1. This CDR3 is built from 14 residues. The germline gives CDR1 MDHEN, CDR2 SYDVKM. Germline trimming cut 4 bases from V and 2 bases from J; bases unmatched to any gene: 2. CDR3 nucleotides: TGTGCCAGCAGTTATGGGACAGGGAACTATGGCTACACCTTC. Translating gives CASSYGTGNYGYTF.

Written as DNA, the CDR3 is TGCAGCGTTGCGCGGGATAGCACAGATACGCAGTATTTT. Translation gives CSVARDSTDTQYF. The chain carries TRBV29-1 and TRBJ2-3; a possible D gene is TRBD2 (6 bases). The CDR3 sequence is 13 residues long. V was clipped by 4 bases and J by 0 bases, with 8 bases between them. The germline V gene has CDR1 SQVTM and CDR2 ANQGSEA.

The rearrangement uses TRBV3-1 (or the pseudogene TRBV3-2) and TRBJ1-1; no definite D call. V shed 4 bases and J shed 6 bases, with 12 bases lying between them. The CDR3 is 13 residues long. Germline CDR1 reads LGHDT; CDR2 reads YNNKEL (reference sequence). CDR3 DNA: TGTGCCAGCAGCCTTCCGGACTCGGCTGAAGCTTTCTTT. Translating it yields CASSLPDSAEAFF.

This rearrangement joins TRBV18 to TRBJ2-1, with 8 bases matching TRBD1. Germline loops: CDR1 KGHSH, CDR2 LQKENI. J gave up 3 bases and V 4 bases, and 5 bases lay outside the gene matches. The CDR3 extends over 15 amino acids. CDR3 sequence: CASSLQQGGYNEQFF. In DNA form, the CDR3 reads TGTGCCAGCTCACTCCAACAGGGGGGCTACAATGAGCAGTTCTTC.

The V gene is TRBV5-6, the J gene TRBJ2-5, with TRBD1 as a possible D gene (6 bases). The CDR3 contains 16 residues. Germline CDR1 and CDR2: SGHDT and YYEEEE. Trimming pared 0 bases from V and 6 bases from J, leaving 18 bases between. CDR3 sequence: CASSLESGRGGQTQYF. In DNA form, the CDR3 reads TGTGCCAGCAGCTTGGAATCGGGCAGGGGTGGGCAGACCCAGTACTTC.

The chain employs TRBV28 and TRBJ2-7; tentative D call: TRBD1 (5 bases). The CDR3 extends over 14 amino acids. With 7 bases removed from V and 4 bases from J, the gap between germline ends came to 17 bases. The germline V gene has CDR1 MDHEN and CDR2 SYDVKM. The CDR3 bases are TGTGCCAGCACTCCAGGGCCCCCTTTATACGAGCAGTACTTC. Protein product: CASTPGPPLYEQYF.

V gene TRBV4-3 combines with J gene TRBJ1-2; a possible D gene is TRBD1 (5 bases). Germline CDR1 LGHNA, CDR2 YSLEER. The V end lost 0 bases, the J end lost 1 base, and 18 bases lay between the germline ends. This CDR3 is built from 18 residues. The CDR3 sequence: CASSQEGGRGIGNYGYTF. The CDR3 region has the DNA TGCGCCAGCAGCCAAGAAGGAGGGAGGGGTATAGGTAACTATGGCTACACCTTC.

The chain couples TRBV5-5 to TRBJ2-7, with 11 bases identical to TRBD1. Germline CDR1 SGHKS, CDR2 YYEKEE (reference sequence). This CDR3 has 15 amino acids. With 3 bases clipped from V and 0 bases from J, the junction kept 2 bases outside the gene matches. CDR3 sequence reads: CASSWTGGGSYEQYF. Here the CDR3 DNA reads TGTGCCAGCAGCTGGACAGGGGGCGGCTCCTACGAGCAGTACTTC.

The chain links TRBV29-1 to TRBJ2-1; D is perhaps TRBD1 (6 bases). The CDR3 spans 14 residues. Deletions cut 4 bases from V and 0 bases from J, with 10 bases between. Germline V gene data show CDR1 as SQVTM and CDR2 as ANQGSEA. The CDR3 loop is CSVARQASYNEQFF. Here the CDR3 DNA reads TGCAGCGTTGCCAGACAGGCCTCCTACAATGAGCAGTTCTTC.

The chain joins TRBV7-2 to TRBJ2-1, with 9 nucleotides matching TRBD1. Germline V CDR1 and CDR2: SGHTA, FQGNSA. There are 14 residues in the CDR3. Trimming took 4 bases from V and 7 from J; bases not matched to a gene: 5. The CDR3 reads CASSSTGGLNEQFF. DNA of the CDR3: TGTGCCAGCAGCTCGACAGGGGGTTTGAATGAGCAGTTCTTC.

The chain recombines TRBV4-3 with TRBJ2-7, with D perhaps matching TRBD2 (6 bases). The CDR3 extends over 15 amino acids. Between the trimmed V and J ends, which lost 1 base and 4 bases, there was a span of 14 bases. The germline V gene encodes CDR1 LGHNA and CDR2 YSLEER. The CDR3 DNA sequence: TGCGCCAGCAGCCAAGGTTCCCAGGGAGGATACGAGCAGTACTTC. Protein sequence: CASSQGSQGGYEQYF.

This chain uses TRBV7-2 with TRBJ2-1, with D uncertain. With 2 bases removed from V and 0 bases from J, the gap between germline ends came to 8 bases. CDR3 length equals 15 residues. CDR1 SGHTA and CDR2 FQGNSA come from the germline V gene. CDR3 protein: CASSLLGGSYNEQFF. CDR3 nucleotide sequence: TGTGCCAGCAGCTTATTAGGCGGCTCCTACAATGAGCAGTTCTTC. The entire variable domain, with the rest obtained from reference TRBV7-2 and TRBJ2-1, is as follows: GAGVSQSPSNKVTEKGKDVELRCDPISGHTALYWYRQSLGQGLEFLIYFQGNSAPDKSGLPSDRFSAERTGGSVSTLTIQRTQQEDSAVYLCASSLLGGSYNEQFFGPGTRLTVL.

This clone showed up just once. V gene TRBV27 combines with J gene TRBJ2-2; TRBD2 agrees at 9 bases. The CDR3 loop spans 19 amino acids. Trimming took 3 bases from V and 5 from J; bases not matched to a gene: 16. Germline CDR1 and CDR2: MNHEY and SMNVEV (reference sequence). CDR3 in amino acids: CASSFTGWSGGQPTGELFF. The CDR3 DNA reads TGTGCCAGCAGTTTTACGGGGTGGAGCGGGGGGCAACCAACCGGGGAGCTGTTTTTT.

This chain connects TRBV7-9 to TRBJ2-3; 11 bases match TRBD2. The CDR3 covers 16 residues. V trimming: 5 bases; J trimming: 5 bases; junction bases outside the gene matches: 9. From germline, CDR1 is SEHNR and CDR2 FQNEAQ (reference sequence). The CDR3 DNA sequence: TGTGCCAGCAGCCGGGGGACTAGCGGTCCGGGAGATACGCAGTATTTT. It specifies CASSRGTSGPGDTQYF.

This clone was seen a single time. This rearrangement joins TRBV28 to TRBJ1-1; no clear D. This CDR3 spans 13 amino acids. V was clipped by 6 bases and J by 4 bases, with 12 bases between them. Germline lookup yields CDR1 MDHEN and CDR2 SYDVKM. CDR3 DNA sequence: TGTGCCAGCAGGGGCACCCTCAGCACTGAAGCTTTCTTT. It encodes CASRGTLSTEAFF.